Following are 20 T cell receptor beta chains from one sample sequenced in a study of lymphopenia after photon versus proton radiotherapy. The data were produced by immunoSEQ multiplex PCR, yet TCRdb's version contains in-frame clones alone and is incomplete. The table has 26,000 or so clones, roughly four fifths seen once. The sequenced sample was peripheral blood, obtained from a patient treated with photon-based radiotherapy. The receptors originated from a man in his fifties with gastric cancer.

The chain carries TRBV7-8 and TRBJ2-2, with D possibly matching TRBD1 (5 bases). V was pared by 1 base and J by 6 bases, with 15 bases between. The CDR3 is made up of 16 amino acids. Germline V gene sequence: CDR1 SGHVS, CDR2 FQNEAQ. Here the CDR3 reads CASSLGLGDWAGELFF. The CDR3 bases are TGTGCCAGCAGCTTAGGTTTAGGGGATTGGGCCGGGGAGCTGTTTTTT.

CDR3 residues: CAIRGDGGTEAFF. For the CDR3, the DNA is TGTGCCATCAGGGGAGACGGTGGTACTGAAGCTTTCTTT. The gene calls are TRBV10-3 and TRBJ1-1; D ambiguous. Trimming stripped 6 bases from V and 5 bases from J, with 13 bases between. CDR3 length equals 13 residues. The germline V gene has CDR1 ENHRY and CDR2 SYGVKD.

This rearrangement joins TRBV30 to TRBJ1-5; 7 bases agree with TRBD1. The CDR3 runs to 13 residues. Trimming cost V 1 base and J 6 bases; bases outside gene matches: 3. The V gene's germline CDR1 is GTSNPN and CDR2 SVGIG (reference sequence). The CDR3 DNA is TGTGCCTGGAGTGCAGGGGGTGGTCAGCCCCAGCATTTT. This translates into CAWSAGGGQPQHF.

V gene TRBV5-4 combines with J gene TRBJ1-6; D uncertain. CDR1 and CDR2 (germline): SGHNT, YYREEE (reference sequence). This CDR3 is 17 amino acids long. V was trimmed by 4 bases and J by 1 base, leaving 15 bases between them. In DNA, the CDR3 is TGTGCCAGCAGCCGCGACCCGGGAGGGTCCTATAATTCACCCCTCCACTTT. Translated, it gives CASSRDPGGSYNSPLHF.

This sequence joins TRBV5-1 and TRBJ2-3, with 13 bases identical to TRBD2. Germline-derived CDR1 and CDR2 are SGHRS and YFSETQ. Trimming at V came to 4 bases and at J to 14 bases, leaving 13 bases not matched to a gene. There are 15 residues in the CDR3. CDR3 amino acids: CASSGTGTSGAPRYF. CDR3 DNA sequence: TGCGCCAGCAGCGGAACCGGGACTAGCGGGGCCCCCCGGTATTTT.

This rearrangement joins TRBV11-3 to TRBJ2-3; tentative D call: TRBD1 (6 bases). Germline CDR1 is SGHNT and CDR2 is YENEEA. This CDR3 spans 13 amino acids. Deletions cut 5 bases from V and 4 bases from J, with 10 bases between. CDR3: CASSQTGSDTQYF. CDR3 bases: TGTGCCAGCAGCCAAACAGGGTCAGATACGCAGTATTTT.

CDR3 in DNA: TGTGCCAGCAACCCAAGGGGCGGCTTGAACACCGGGGAGCTGTTTTTT. Its translation: CASNPRGGLNTGELFF. The rearrangement links TRBV7-8 to TRBJ2-2; weak D call: TRBD1 (5 bases). V gave up 7 bases and J gave up 1 base, with 16 bases separating them. Looked up from germline, CDR1 is SGHVS and CDR2 is FQNEAQ. This CDR3 region has 16 residues.

The chain is built from TRBV18 and TRBJ1-1; the D is unclear. The CDR3 contains 13 residues. Germline V lookup: CDR1 KGHSH, CDR2 LQKENI. The V end lost 8 bases, the J end lost 1 base, and 11 bases lay between the germline ends. Written as DNA, the CDR3 is TGTGCCAGCACGCCAGTGAAGAACACTGAAGCTTTCTTT. Protein: CASTPVKNTEAFF.

The chain carries TRBV28 and TRBJ2-5; D is uncertain. Per the germline V gene, CDR1 is MDHEN and CDR2 is SYDVKM. The V end lost 4 bases, the J end lost 4 bases, and 22 bases lay between the germline ends. CDR3 length equals 17 residues. The CDR3 here is CASSSPVAPIGAETQYF. As DNA, the CDR3 is TGTGCCAGCAGTTCGCCGGTAGCCCCAATCGGTGCAGAGACCCAGTACTTC.

The chain is built from TRBV15 and TRBJ1-5, with D maybe TRBD1 (6 bases). The CDR3 totals 15 residues. V was clipped by 5 bases and J by 5 bases, with 16 bases between them. Germline V gene sequence: CDR1 LNHNV, CDR2 YYDKDF (reference sequence). The CDR3 region is CATSPPQGRYQPQHF. The CDR3, as DNA: TGTGCCACCAGCCCCCCCCAGGGGAGATATCAGCCCCAGCATTTT. The whole variable domain, remainder taken from reference TRBV15 and TRBJ1-5, is DAMVIQNPRYQVTQFGKPVTLSCSQTLNHNVMYWYQQKSSQAPKLLFHYYDKDFNNEADTPDNFQSRRPNTSFCFLDIRSPGLGDTAMYLCATSPPQGRYQPQHFGDGTRLSIL.

The J gene is TRBJ2-3, the V gene TRBV5-4; 7 nucleotides match TRBD1. The CDR3 is 13 residues long. V was clipped by 3 bases and J by 4 bases; unmatched bases: 2. Germline V lookup: CDR1 SGHNT, CDR2 YYREEE (reference sequence). The CDR3 loop is CASSSQGADTQYF. CDR3 in DNA: TGTGCCAGCAGCTCGCAGGGGGCAGATACGCAGTATTTT.

This sequence joins TRBV10-1 and TRBJ2-3, with D perhaps TRBD1 or TRBD2 (5 bases each). V gave up 3 bases and J gave up 4 bases, with 11 bases separating them. CDR3 length equals 14 residues. Germline CDR1 and CDR2: WNHNN and SYGVQD (reference sequence). Written as DNA, the CDR3 is TGCGCCAGCAGTGATGGCTGGGACGCAGATACGCAGTATTTT. Residues: CASSDGWDADTQYF.

A remark on this clone: This specimen includes other DNA sequences encoding the same CDR3. V and J are TRBV5-6 and TRBJ2-3; no clear D. The V end was cut by 0 bases, the J end by 0 bases, with 8 bases between. The CDR3 has 15 amino acids. Germline CDR1 SGHDT, CDR2 YYEEEE. Here the CDR3 reads CASSLDGQSTDTQYF. DNA for the CDR3: TGTGCCAGCAGCTTGGATGGGCAGAGCACAGATACGCAGTATTTT. The whole variable domain, filled in from reference TRBV5-6 and TRBJ2-3, reads DAGVTQSPTHLIKTRGQQVTLRCSPKSGHDTVSWYQQALGQGPQFIFQYYEEEERQRGNFPDRFSGHQFPNYSSELNVNALLLGDSALYLCASSLDGQSTDTQYFGPGTRLTVL.

The chain links TRBV5-1 to TRBJ2-5, with 14 bases aligning to TRBD2. The CDR3 totals 19 residues. The junction had 11 bases not matched to a gene; V was cut back by 3 bases and J by 1 base. Germline V gives CDR1 SGHRS, CDR2 YFSETQ. The CDR3 coding sequence is TGCGCCAGCAGCTCTGGGACTAGCGGGGGCCATACGCTCCAAGAGACCCAGTACTTC. Protein: CASSSGTSGGHTLQETQYF.

Of note for this clone: It is likely a read error: a sequence one base away is far more abundant. Without the conserved terminal phenylalanine or tryptophan, this CDR3 likely stems from a read error. The chain employs TRBV7-4 and TRBJ2-7; D unclear. The germline V and J ends were trimmed by 3 bases and 2 bases, with 14 bases remaining between them. The CDR3 has 15 residues. The germline CDR1 and CDR2 sequences are SGHVT and SQSDAQ. This chain's CDR3 is CASSFGTTDTYEQYL. DNA of the CDR3: TGTGCCAGCAGCTTCGGTACGACGGATACCTACGAGCAGTACCTC.

The V gene is TRBV27, the J gene TRBJ1-4; no reliable D call. The germline V gene encodes CDR1 MNHEY and CDR2 SMNVEV (reference sequence). The CDR3 consists of 14 residues. Trimming cost V 8 bases and J 5 bases, with 15 bases left between them. The CDR3 bases are TGTGCCAGCGCCGAGACGTGGGGAAATGAAAAACTGTTTTTT. The encoded protein is CASAETWGNEKLFF.

The V and J genes are TRBV6-5 and TRBJ2-7; 10 positions match TRBD1. The junction had 7 bases not matched to a gene; V was cut back by 4 bases and J by 1 base. Germline V gene sequence: CDR1 MNHEY, CDR2 SVGAGI. The CDR3 loop spans 16 amino acids. The CDR3 spells CASSWGDRGSSYEQYF. The CDR3 DNA is TGTGCCAGCAGTTGGGGGGACAGGGGAAGTTCCTACGAGCAGTACTTC.

This clone was counted between two and nine times. V gene TRBV30 combines with J gene TRBJ1-2, with 7 bases aligning to TRBD1. This CDR3 has 13 amino acids. V lost 2 bases to trimming and J lost 8 bases; unmatched junction nucleotides: 8. Germline CDR1 and CDR2: GTSNPN and SVGIG (reference sequence). The CDR3 sequence is CAWSFGQDGGYTF. The CDR3 region has the DNA TGTGCCTGGAGTTTCGGACAGGATGGAGGCTACACCTTC.

This clone was seen only a few times. The chain links TRBV19 to TRBJ1-6; D remains unclear. Germline loops: CDR1 LNHDA, CDR2 SQIVND (reference sequence). CDR3 length equals 13 residues. The V end was cut by 6 bases, the J end by 6 bases, with 9 bases between. The CDR3 loop is CASREGRNSPLHF. CDR3 coding DNA: TGTGCCAGTAGAGAAGGGCGTAATTCACCCCTCCACTTT.

The chain links TRBV5-1 to TRBJ1-2, with TRBD1 identical over 8 bases. Germline assignment: CDR1 SGHRS and CDR2 YFSETQ. With 0 bases clipped from V and 0 bases from J, the junction kept 4 bases outside the gene matches. The CDR3 has 16 residues. In DNA form, the CDR3 reads TGCGCCAGCAGCTTGGGTCAGGGGGCCGCTAACTATGGCTACACCTTC. As protein: CASSLGQGAANYGYTF. The full variable domain, completed using reference TRBV5-1 and TRBJ1-2, is KAGVTQTPRYLIKTRGQQVTLSCSPISGHRSVSWYQQTPGQGLQFLFEYFSETQRNKGNFPGRFSGRQFSNSRSEMNVSTLELGDSALYLCASSLGQGAANYGYTFGSGTRLTVV.